This T cell receptor (beta chain) appears in the sequencing data of a study of identical twins listed by TCRdb under 2016. About the investigation overall: TCR alpha and beta repertoires from monozygotic twins, unrelated adults of various ages and cord blood were deep-sequenced to test whether fetal clonotypes persist. To rule out contamination, replicate twin experiments were performed at different times with different library preparation protocols.

In its sample, this clonotype was seen once. Its recognized antigen is unknown. Per-base quality was not reported, and no clone a single base away is much larger than it. The paper as a whole reports these results and caveats: Excess twin sharing in beta out-of-frame sequences was weaker because fewer shared sequences lowered the signal-to-noise ratio. Out-of-frame TCR alpha sequences shared between twins showed an excess of low generation-probability sequences compared with coincidental sharing between unrelated individuals. Invariant T cells such as MAIT and iNKT could partly confound zero-insertion analyses, though diverse VJ usage argued against this for most clonotypes. Abundant cord blood beta clonotypes had fewer insertions, young adult naive repertoires showed a similar but weaker trend, and memory repertoires showed no such trend. In monozygotic twins, out-of-frame TCR alpha sharing was systematically underestimated by recombination models, although the models agreed with sharing between unrelated individuals. Conclusions relied on cross-sectional statistical analysis, since the same donors could not be followed over many years.

All donors were healthy Caucasians. Three pairs of female monozygotic twins, all aged about 18 to 30 years, made up the twin cohort. Positive isolation kits from Invitrogen were used to isolate CD4+ and CD8+ T cell populations. Library method: 5' RACE. The sequencer was an Illumina HiSeq 2000. Template switching added a universal primer binding site, and the final cDNA carried a unique molecular identifier that allowed TCR cDNA molecules to be counted accurately. Specific primers in the conserved constant-segment region were used to synthesize first-strand cDNA for TCR alpha and beta chains. To control for contamination, each cDNA library was double barcoded with a SMART-Mk sample barcode plus Illumina barcodes. TruSeq adapter sequences, together with Illumina sample barcodes, were added in two successive PCR steps. Sequencing of the TCR alpha and beta cDNA libraries was done on the Illumina HiSeq platform using custom primers. For the original study's pipeline: Unique molecular identifiers were extracted from raw reads with MiGEC, and CDR3 positions were determined with MiXCR. Recombination models were inferred per individual with the repgenHMM and IGoR tools using an EM algorithm. Shared clonotype analysis was performed with the tcR package in R, normalizing sharing by the product of cloneset sizes. Out-of-frame nonproductive sequences were analyzed to study raw recombination free of thymic and clonal selection effects. TCRdb passed the public sequencing reads through fastp at Q25 and MiXCR, retaining productive beta sequences. Rows merge per CDR3 protein into single entries with the most common DNA and genes. These V and J calls originate from TCRdb's pipeline instead of the authors' own analysis. The sample table shows 500,000 to 550,000 distinct CDR3 sequences, and approximately 20% are seen once. Around 0.48% of the sample is held by the ten biggest clonotypes.

The V end gives up 4 bases and the J end 6 bases, leaving 7 bases in the junction not matched to a gene. CDR1 and CDR2, per the germline V gene, are SGHRS and YFSETQ. From the cysteine through the phenylalanine, the CDR3 covers 14 amino acids. Only the CDR3 DNA is retained, 42 bases long and in frame from the first base. Another study also made use of these data, one on yellow fever vaccine responses in identical twins. In that second paper, the authors write: According to the authors, the vaccine-induced T cell response in identical twins seemed to be partly convergent and partly specific to each individual. In the study, vaccine-responding T cell clones were precisely tracked in identical twins.

The sequence joins TRBV5-1 to TRBJ1-2; 9 middle bases align to TRBD1. This sequence was found in a woman aged 18-29 years in good health. The sample was CD4+ T cells sorted from blood. The nucleotides read TGCGCCAGCAGCATGCTACAGGGGGCGGATGGCTACACCTTC. Its protein reads: CASSMLQGADGYTF.